This entry concerns a single T cell receptor beta chain. This entry is derived from a study of control samples from healthy donors and cancer patients. Using immunoSEQ multiplex PCR, the repertoire was profiled, and TCRdb retains in-frame clones only, with some absent. The sample holds approximately 89,000 clones, around 87% seen once. The length of the CDR3 is 13 residues. Germline CDR1 is SGHDN and CDR2 is FVKESK. V lost 3 bases, J lost 4 bases, and 9 bases lay in between. Sequences were obtained from blood. This TCR derives from a man in his fifties or sixties in good health. This sequence joins TRBV14 and TRBJ1-2; D remains ambiguous. The CDR3 DNA reads TGTGCCAGCAGCCAGGGAGTAACCTATGGCTACACCTTC. The encoded protein is CASSQGVTYGYTF.